The rows below give T cell receptor beta chains drawn from one sample of a study of cytomegalovirus exposure and HLA in healthy donors. The table came from immunoSEQ multiplex PCR; TCRdb's copy has only in-frame clones and leaves some out. The sample records about 130,000 clones, 75% to 90% being singletons. The specimen was PBMCs. These receptors originate from a man between 18 and 35 years old in good health and CMV-seropositive. Both conserved end residues are part of each CDR3. The D gene is left open where the match is weak. A row's size may be missing; if present it is once, few, many or a size class.

D gene	V gene	clone size	J gene	CDR3 protein	CDR3 DNA
TRBD2	TRBV5-1	few	TRBJ2-2	CASSLGTSGGPNTGELFF	TGCGCCAGCAGCTTGGGGACTAGCGGGGGGCCGAACACCGGGGAGCTGTTTTTT
.	TRBV30	.	TRBJ1-2	CAQSGVHGYTF	TGTGCCCAGTCAGGGGTCCATGGCTACACCTTC
.	TRBV28	.	TRBJ1-2	CASSFGYGYTF	TGTGCCAGCAGTTTCGGGTATGGCTACACCTTC
.	TRBV19	.	TRBJ1-1	CASSIAMNTEAFF	TGTGCCAGTAGTATTGCTATGAACACTGAAGCTTTCTTT
.	TRBV6-5	few	TRBJ1-4	CASSPQAPTNEKLFF	TGTGCCAGCAGTCCCCAGGCACCAACTAATGAAAAACTGTTTTTT
.	TRBV28	.	TRBJ1-1	CASSTSATGPTEAFF	.
.	TRBV5-1	few	TRBJ1-1	CASSFGGGNEAFF	TGCGCCAGCAGCTTTGGAGGAGGGAATGAAGCTTTCTTT
.	TRBV4-1	.	TRBJ1-1	CASSQGGADNTEAFF	TGCGCCAGCAGCCAAGGGGGCGCAGATAACACTGAAGCTTTCTTT
TRBD1	TRBV6-5	.	TRBJ2-5	CASSYRDRGLETQYF	TGTGCCAGCAGTTACAGAGACAGGGGGCTAGAGACCCAGTACTTC
.	TRBV27	.	TRBJ1-2	CASSLVGNSYYGYTF	TGTGCCAGCAGTTTGGTCGGGAACTCCTACTATGGCTACACCTTC
.	TRBV6-5	.	TRBJ1-4	CASGPGTNEKLFF	TGTGCCAGCGGGCCAGGGACTAATGAAAAACTGTTTTTT
.	TRBV28	once	TRBJ1-6	CATHGSYNSPLHF	TGTGCCACCCACGGCTCCTATAATTCACCCCTCCACTTT
.	TRBV6-6	.	TRBJ1-1	CASSPTNTEAFF	TGTGCCAGCAGTCCGACTAACACTGAAGCTTTCTTT
.	TRBV2	.	TRBJ2-2	CASRTSTGELFF	TGTGCCAGCAGGACAAGTACCGGGGAGCTGTTTTTT
TRBD2	TRBV10-1	.	TRBJ2-7	CASSEFRSGGKDYEQYF	TGCGCCAGCAGTGAGTTCCGTAGCGGGGGGAAAGACTACGAGCAGTACTTC
.	TRBV19	.	TRBJ1-3	CASSRGGTGNTIYF	TGTGCCAGTAGTAGGGGGGGCACGGGAAACACCATATATTTT
TRBD1	TRBV2	.	TRBJ1-2	CASNEGQGNGYTF	TGTGCCAGCAACGAAGGACAGGGAAATGGCTACACCTTC
TRBD1	TRBV5-4	.	TRBJ1-2	CASGDRVNNYGYTF	TGTGCCAGCGGGGACAGAGTAAATAACTATGGCTACACCTTC
TRBD1	TRBV5-1	few	TRBJ2-2	CASSLEAGGNTGELFF	TGCGCCAGCAGCTTGGAAGCAGGGGGGAACACCGGGGAGCTGTTTTTT
.	TRBV7-9	few	TRBJ1-1	CASSLRGVEAFF	TGTGCCAGCAGCTTAAGGGGCGTCGAAGCTTTCTTT
TRBD2	TRBV27	few	TRBJ2-5	CASRLGGEETQYF	TGTGCCAGCCGGCTGGGGGGGGAAGAGACCCAGTACTTC
.	TRBV18	.	TRBJ1-3	CASSPPAGRGLGNTIYF	TGTGCCAGCTCACCACCAGCGGGGAGAGGCCTCGGAAACACCATATATTTT
.	TRBV13	.	TRBJ2-5	CASSQQQGGKETQYF	TGTGCCAGCAGCCAGCAACAGGGGGGGAAGGAGACCCAGTACTTC
TRBD2	TRBV13	.	TRBJ2-1	CASSLASTSGGAREQFF	TGTGCCAGCAGCTTAGCCTCGACTAGCGGGGGGGCAAGGGAGCAGTTCTTC
TRBD2	TRBV6-4	.	TRBJ2-5	CASSASGVETQYF	TGTGCCAGCAGCGCTAGCGGAGTAGAGACCCAGTACTTC
.	TRBV28	.	TRBJ1-3	CASSFRGDGNTIYF	TGTGCCAGCAGTTTTCGGGGGGACGGAAACACCATATATTTT
.	TRBV6-1	.	TRBJ1-6	CASSDGQINNSPLHF	TGTGCCAGCAGCGACGGACAGATTAATAATTCACCCCTCCACTTT
.	TRBV5-8	.	TRBJ2-5	CASSFSLETQYF	TGTGCCAGCAGCTTCTCTTTGGAGACCCAGTACTTC
TRBD1	TRBV5-8	.	TRBJ2-6	CASSVLGQGTSGANVLTF	TGTGCCAGCAGCGTGCTGGGACAGGGTACCTCTGGGGCCAACGTCCTGACTTTC
TRBD2	TRBV2	.	TRBJ2-2	CASSPEGLDGGELFF	TGTGCCAGCAGCCCCGAGGGACTAGATGGCGGGGAGCTGTTTTTT
.	TRBV19	.	TRBJ2-1	CASSTQIPPHNEQFF	TGTGCCAGTAGTACCCAGATCCCACCCCACAATGAGCAGTTCTTC
.	TRBV20-1	.	TRBJ1-1	CSASLNTEAFF	TGCAGTGCTTCCTTAAACACTGAAGCTTTCTTT
.	TRBV5-6	.	TRBJ1-2	CASSPGSYGYTF	TGTGCCAGCAGCCCAGGATCCTATGGCTACACCTTC
.	TRBV15	.	TRBJ1-4	CATGWSAEKLFF	TGTGCCACCGGATGGAGCGCCGAAAAACTGTTTTTT
TRBD2	TRBV30	.	TRBJ2-3	CAWSVGGGSSTDTQYF	TGTGCCTGGAGTGTTGGCGGGGGGTCTAGCACAGATACGCAGTATTTT
TRBD2	TRBV27	.	TRBJ2-3	CASSLTGLGGTDTQYF	TGTGCCAGCAGTTTGACCGGACTAGGCGGCACAGATACGCAGTATTTT
.	TRBV21-1	.	TRBJ1-6	CASSKVARYLNSPLHF	TGTGCCAGCAGCAAAGTAGCCCGGTATTTGAATTCACCCCTCCACTTT